A single sample gave rise to the 8 T cell receptor beta chains below, sequenced in a study of blood T cell repertoires in COVID-19. The assay was immunoSEQ multiplex PCR, and TCRdb's table has in-frame clones only and misses some. The sample includes over 45,000 clones, roughly 90% seen only once; the top ten take approximately 5.1%. Specimen: peripheral blood. All receptors come from a man at least 80 years old in a cohort sampled during active COVID-19.

The rearrangement links TRBV6-5 to TRBJ2-7, with TRBD1 as a possible D gene (5 bases). V was shortened by 8 bases and J by 1 base, with 12 bases between the two germline ends. The CDR3 loop spans 13 amino acids. CDR1 and CDR2 from the germline V gene are MNHEY and SVGAGI. The CDR3 DNA follows: TGTGCCAGCCAAGACAGACAATCCTACGAGCAGTACTTC. This gives the protein CASQDRQSYEQYF.

This clone was picked up one time. The genes are TRBV5-5 and TRBJ2-6; TRBD1 aligns across 7 bases. Germline V CDR1 and CDR2: SGHKS, YYEKEE (reference sequence). Germline trimming cut 4 bases from V and 2 bases from J; bases unmatched to any gene: 9. CDR3 length equals 17 residues. CDR3 nucleotide sequence: TGTGCCAGCAGCGATGACAGGGCAAGGACTGGGGCCAACGTCCTGACTTTC. It encodes CASSDDRARTGANVLTF. Full variable domain (remainder filled in from reference TRBV5-5 and TRBJ2-6): DAGVTQSPTHLIKTRGQQVTLRCSPISGHKSVSWYQQVLGQGPQFIFQYYEKEERGRGNFPDRFSARQFPNYSSELNVNALLLGDSALYLCASSDDRARTGANVLTFGAGSRLTVL.

V usage is TRBV6-1 and J usage is TRBJ1-1; D is perhaps TRBD1 (6 bases). Germline-derived CDR1 and CDR2 are MNHNS and SASEGT. This CDR3 is built from 15 residues. Trimming cost V 2 bases and J 1 base, with 11 bases left between them. This CDR3 reads CASSERDNTNTEAFF. The CDR3 bases are TGTGCCAGCAGTGAAAGGGACAACACGAACACTGAAGCTTTCTTT.

This CDR3 is CASSETGHQYGYTF. CDR3 DNA sequence: TGTGCCAGCAGTGAAACAGGACACCAATATGGCTACACCTTC. This sequence joins TRBV6-4 and TRBJ1-2; weak D call: TRBD1 (5 bases). Per germline, CDR1 MRHNA and CDR2 SNTAGT. The germline V and J ends were trimmed by 3 bases and 5 bases, with 13 bases remaining between them. This CDR3 contains 14 residues.

In its sample, this clone was seen once. J is TRBJ2-3 and V is TRBV10-2; 8 nucleotides agree with TRBD2. The CDR3 sequence is 14 residues long. Germline loops: CDR1 WSHSY, CDR2 SAAADI. After removal of 8 bases from V and 1 base from J, the junction contained 5 bases not matched to a gene. The CDR3 sequence: CASGSSGRTDTQYF. CDR3 DNA: TGCGCCAGCGGCTCTAGCGGGCGCACAGATACGCAGTATTTT.

The chain is built from TRBV5-6 and TRBJ2-3, with TRBD2 matching over 13 bases. Looked up from germline, CDR1 is SGHDT and CDR2 is YYEEEE. The CDR3 runs 16 residues. V was clipped by 3 bases and J by 4 bases; unmatched bases: 5. CDR3 sequence reads: CASSSGLAGASDTQYF. In nucleotides, the CDR3 is TGTGCCAGCAGCTCCGGACTAGCGGGGGCGTCAGATACGCAGTATTTT.

The V call is TRBV9, the J call TRBJ1-1, with 9 bases fitting TRBD1. CDR1 and CDR2 (germline): SGDLS, YYNGEE. This CDR3 region has 15 residues. V trimming: 1 base; J trimming: 4 bases; junction bases outside the gene matches: 5. The CDR3 DNA is TGTGCCAGCAGCGTAACAGGGGGCGCGGGCACTGAAGCTTTCTTT. It is translated as CASSVTGGAGTEAFF.

The V call is TRBV4-3, the J call TRBJ2-3; 12 bases agree with TRBD2. CDR3 size: 17 residues. Germline trimming cut 1 base from V and 0 bases from J; bases unmatched to any gene: 2. Germline V gene lookup returns CDR1 LGHNA and CDR2 YSLEER. DNA of the CDR3: TGCGCCAGCAGCCAAGCGACTAGCGGGGGTAGCACAGATACGCAGTATTTT. It translates to CASSQATSGGSTDTQYF.